This T cell receptor beta chain was observed in a study of blood T cell repertoires in COVID-19 (dated by TCRdb to about 2020). Study-wide context: Collaborator samples came from the United States, Italy and Spain and covered acute and convalescent phases of COVID-19. The prospective study material was composed of cDNA or gDNA derived from T cells, B-cell-depleted T cells, or PBMCs. Subjects who had been exposed to COVID-19, were actively infected with it, or had recovered from it provided the deeply sampled blood TCRbeta repertoires that made up the dataset. A freely available public database, intended as a resource for researchers studying the immune response to SARS-CoV-2, is where the repertoires were released. Samples were obtained from the ongoing ImmuneRACE study (first 160 participants) and from 1,200 or so subjects provided by 6 global collaborators. A de-identified subject ID, COVID-19 status, age in years and sex were almost always included in the sample metadata. Where available, HLA class I and class II types were obtained from metadata supplied by the sample provider rather than from assay-based typing. Overall study results and their limits: How much clinical and demographic metadata was included differed by source and by participant, and the metadata was provided uncurated.

TCRbeta CDR3 regions were amplified from genomic DNA using the immunoSEQ Assay, a bias-controlled multiplex PCR. Processing in the source paper ran as follows. Within the assay, amplification of reference gene primers was used to estimate how many nucleated cells each sample contained. Sequence reads were collapsed and filtered to measure the absolute abundance of every unique TCRbeta CDR3 rearrangement. For each sample, productive Simpson clonality was calculated by taking the square root of Simpson's diversity index across productive rearrangements. The clones in this table, taken by TCRdb from immuneACCESS, are in-frame only. Not every clone is retained; where verified, under half of the shortfall comes from an unresolved V gene, and the cause of the rest is unknown. D and trimming come from the DNA, and the V and J calls and clone size come from that table. Counted in this sample were 200,000 to 250,000 clones; 90% to 95% of them appeared once. 1.2% of the sample is taken by the ten largest.

Looking up the germline V gene (reference sequence) yields CDR1 WNHNN and CDR2 SYGVQD. Taken from cysteine to phenylalanine, the CDR3 has 16 residues. The sequence is cut down to CDR3 DNA, 48 bases in frame from base 1. V loses 6 bases, J loses 0 bases, and the germline ends lie 15 bases apart. Each collaborating institution followed its own protocols to collect whole blood in K2EDTA tubes. For TCRbeta analysis, collaborators shipped samples as frozen whole blood, isolated PBMCs, or DNA extracted from either of those sample types. For this clone: Its antigen is still unknown. The input lacks base qualities; no much larger clone sits a single base away.

Material: peripheral blood. Recombination joined TRBV10-1 with TRBJ1-3; TRBD1 could be the D gene, as 5 bases match. The sequence derives from a man under 40 with acute or convalescent COVID-19. The CDR3 is CASRDDRAFSGNTIYF. The nucleotides read TGCGCCAGCAGAGATGACAGAGCCTTCTCTGGAAACACCATATATTTT.